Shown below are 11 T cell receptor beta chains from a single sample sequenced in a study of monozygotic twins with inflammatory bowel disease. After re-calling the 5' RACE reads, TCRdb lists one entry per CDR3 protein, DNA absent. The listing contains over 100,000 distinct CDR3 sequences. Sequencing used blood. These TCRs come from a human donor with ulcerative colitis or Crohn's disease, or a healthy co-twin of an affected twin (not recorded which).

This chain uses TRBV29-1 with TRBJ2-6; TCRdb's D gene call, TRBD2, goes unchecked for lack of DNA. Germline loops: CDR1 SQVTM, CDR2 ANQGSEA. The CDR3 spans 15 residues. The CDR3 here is CSVEGLGSGANVLTF.

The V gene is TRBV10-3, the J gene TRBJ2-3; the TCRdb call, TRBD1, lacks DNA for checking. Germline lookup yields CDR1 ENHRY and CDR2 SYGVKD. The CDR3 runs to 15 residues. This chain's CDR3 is CAADSSPRGTDTQYF.

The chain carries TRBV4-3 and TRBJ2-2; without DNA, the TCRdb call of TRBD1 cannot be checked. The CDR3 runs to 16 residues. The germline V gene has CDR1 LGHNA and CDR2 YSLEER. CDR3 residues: CASSQPGSLGTGELFF.

CDR3 loop: CSACSGEGEDEQFF. The rearrangement joins TRBV20-1 to TRBJ2-1; TCRdb returns TRBD2, unconfirmable since there is no DNA. CDR1 DFQATT and CDR2 SNEGSKA come from the germline V gene (reference sequence). The CDR3 covers 14 residues.

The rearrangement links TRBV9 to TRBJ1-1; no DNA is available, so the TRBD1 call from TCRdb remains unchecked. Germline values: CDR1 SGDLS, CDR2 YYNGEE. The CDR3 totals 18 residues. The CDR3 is CASSGGGLQGILNTEAFF.

The CDR3 reads CASSQEASGDYNEQFF. The rearrangement links TRBV3-1 to TRBJ2-1; TCRdb lists TRBD2, though no DNA is available to test this call. The germline gives CDR1 LGHDT, CDR2 YNNKEL (reference sequence). The CDR3 loop spans 16 amino acids.

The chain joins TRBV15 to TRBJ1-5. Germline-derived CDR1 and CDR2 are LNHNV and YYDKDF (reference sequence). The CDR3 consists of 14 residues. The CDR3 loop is CATNSRGEGQPQHF.

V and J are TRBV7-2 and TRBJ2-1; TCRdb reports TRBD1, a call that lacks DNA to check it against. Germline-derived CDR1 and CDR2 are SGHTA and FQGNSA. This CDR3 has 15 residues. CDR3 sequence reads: CASSLVGGGYNEQFF.

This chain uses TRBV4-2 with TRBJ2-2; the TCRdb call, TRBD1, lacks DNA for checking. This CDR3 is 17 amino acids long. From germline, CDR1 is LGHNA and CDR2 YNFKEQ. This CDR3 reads CASSQDLGGTNTGELFF.

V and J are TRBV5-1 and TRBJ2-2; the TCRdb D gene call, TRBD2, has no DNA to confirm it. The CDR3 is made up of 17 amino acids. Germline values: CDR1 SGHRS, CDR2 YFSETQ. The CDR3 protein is CASSLEAGGTNTGELFF.

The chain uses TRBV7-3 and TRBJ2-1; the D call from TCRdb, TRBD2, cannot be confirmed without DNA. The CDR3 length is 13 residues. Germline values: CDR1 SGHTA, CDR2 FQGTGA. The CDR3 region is CASSLSGGSEQFF.